This T cell receptor (beta chain) was identified during a study of blood T cells in healthy people across ages. The study, taken as a whole, reports: PBMCs were not sorted, which prevented a conclusive comparison of naive versus antigen-experienced cells.

The authors ran a second PCR of roughly 7 to 11 cycles using a sample-barcoded 5' primer and a J-beta primer mix. TCRdb ran MiXCR on the 5' RACE reads and lists one entry per CDR3 protein. The sample lists about 1.5 million distinct CDR3 sequences, roughly 45% occurring once. CDR1 MDHEN and CDR2 SYDVKM come from the germline V gene. This CDR3 comprises 16 residues. The ends were cut back, 7 bases at V and 3 bases at J, with 16 bases in the middle. Of note for this clonotype: Its target is not known.

The clonotype was recovered from a woman aged 18-35 years in good health. Sequenced sample: blood. The rearrangement uses TRBV28 and TRBJ2-6, with D possibly matching TRBD1 (7 bases). CDR3: CASKGAGRSGANVLTF. The CDR3 DNA reads as TGTGCCAGCAAGGGGGCAGGGAGGAGTGGGGCCAACGTCCTGACTTTC.